What follows are 27 T cell receptor beta chains derived from one specimen sequenced in a study of control samples from healthy donors and cancer patients. Only in-frame clones appear in the TCRdb table, and some are missing; sequencing was by immunoSEQ multiplex PCR. The sample lists some 150,000 clones, roughly 95% seen once, with approximately 1% in the top ten. Sequencing was carried out using blood. All receptors derive from a woman aged 25 to 39 in good health.

This sequence joins TRBV7-9 and TRBJ2-1; D possibly uses TRBD1 or TRBD2 (5 bases each). From germline, CDR1 is SEHNR and CDR2 FQNEAQ (reference sequence). This CDR3 is built from 12 residues. The V end lost 5 bases, the J end lost 10 bases, and 12 bases lay between the germline ends. The CDR3: CASSRGETEQFF. The CDR3 bases are TGTGCCAGCAGCCGAGGGGAGACAGAGCAGTTCTTC. The variable domain in full, completed from reference TRBV7-9 and TRBJ2-1, reads DTGVSQNPRHKITKRGQNVTFRCDPISEHNRLYWYRQTLGQGPEFLTYFQNEAQLEKSRLLSDRFSAERPKGSFSTLEIQRTEQGDSAMYLCASSRGETEQFFGPGTRLTVL.

The V and J genes are TRBV19 and TRBJ1-4; TRBD1 might be the D (5 bases). Germline CDR1 is LNHDA and CDR2 is SQIVND (reference sequence). V lost 2 bases and J 6 bases, leaving 16 bases between the germline ends. CDR3 length: 16 amino acids. The CDR3 bases are TGTGCCAGTAGTATATCCCCTTGGCAGGGCCATGAAAAACTGTTTTTT. Amino acids: CASSISPWQGHEKLFF.

V gene TRBV19 combines with J gene TRBJ1-1, with 12 bases aligning to TRBD1. The CDR3 is 16 amino acids. Germline V gives CDR1 LNHDA, CDR2 SQIVND (reference sequence). Unmatched junction bases numbered 8, after V lost 5 bases and J lost 4 bases. The CDR3 DNA is TGTGCCAGTAGTGGGACAGGGGGCGAAGAAGGCACTGAAGCTTTCTTT. Residues: CASSGTGGEEGTEAFF. The full variable domain, completed using reference TRBV19 and TRBJ1-1, is DGGITQSPKYLFRKEGQNVTLSCEQNLNHDAMYWYRQDPGQGLRLIYYSQIVNDFQKGDIAEGYSVSREKKESFPLTVTSAQKNPTAFYLCASSGTGGEEGTEAFFGQGTRLTVV.

The chain has TRBV27 and TRBJ2-2; D assignment may be TRBD1 or TRBD2 (5 bases each). The ends were cut back, 3 bases at V and 8 bases at J, with 16 bases in the middle. This CDR3 has 15 residues. Germline V gene sequence: CDR1 MNHEY, CDR2 SMNVEV (reference sequence). CDR3 coding DNA: TGTGCCAGCAGTTTTGGGGGACGATACGGAGGGGAGCTGTTTTTT. Protein product: CASSFGGRYGGELFF.

The rearrangement links TRBV5-6 to TRBJ2-5; 9 bases fit TRBD2. CDR1 and CDR2 from the germline V gene are SGHDT and YYEEEE. The CDR3 contains 17 residues. The junction had 11 bases not matched to a gene; V was cut back by 4 bases and J by 1 base. CDR3 loop: CASSLFGLARGQETQYF. Written as DNA, the CDR3 is TGTGCCAGCAGCCTTTTCGGACTAGCGCGGGGCCAAGAGACCCAGTACTTC.

The chain has TRBV7-9 and TRBJ2-7; D is ambiguous. V lost 8 bases and J lost 0, with 11 bases in between. CDR3 length equals 13 residues. Germline values: CDR1 SEHNR, CDR2 FQNEAQ (reference sequence). The CDR3 region is CASLSESSYEQYF. In nucleotides, the CDR3 is TGTGCCAGCTTGTCCGAAAGCTCCTACGAGCAGTACTTC. The complete variable domain, with remaining parts taken from reference TRBV7-9 and TRBJ2-7, reads DTGVSQNPRHKITKRGQNVTFRCDPISEHNRLYWYRQTLGQGPEFLTYFQNEAQLEKSRLLSDRFSAERPKGSFSTLEIQRTEQGDSAMYLCASLSESSYEQYFGPGTRLTVT.

The V and J genes are TRBV30 and TRBJ1-1, with D possibly matching TRBD1 (6 bases). The CDR3 has 14 amino acids. Germline-derived CDR1 and CDR2 are GTSNPN and SVGIG (reference sequence). Trimming left V 2 bases short and J 4 bases short, with 14 bases between. The CDR3 here is CAWSQGGRRTEAFF. CDR3 bases: TGTGCCTGGAGTCAAGGGGGGAGGCGCACTGAAGCTTTCTTT.

The V gene is TRBV9, the J gene TRBJ2-4; D not certain. Trimming took 0 bases from V and 0 from J, leaving 4 bases between them. Germline CDR1 reads SGDLS; CDR2 reads YYNGEE. The CDR3 totals 14 residues. In nucleotides, the CDR3 is TGTGCCAGCAGCGTAGGACTAGCCAAAAACATTCAGTACTTC. Protein sequence: CASSVGLAKNIQYF.

The chain couples TRBV28 to TRBJ1-6; D may be TRBD1 (6 bases). The CDR3 totals 15 residues. With 4 bases removed from V and 8 bases from J, the gap between germline ends came to 15 bases. Germline V gene lookup returns CDR1 MDHEN and CDR2 SYDVKM. This chain's CDR3 is CASSWRTVSYSPLHF. CDR3 sequence (DNA): TGTGCCAGCAGTTGGAGGACAGTTTCTTATTCACCCCTCCACTTT.

The gene calls are TRBV7-2 and TRBJ1-6; 7 nucleotides agree with TRBD1. The junction had 4 bases not matched to a gene; V was cut back by 6 bases and J by 5 bases. CDR1 and CDR2 (germline): SGHTA, FQGNSA. This CDR3 comprises 14 residues. The CDR3: CASRPGTDNSPLHF. The CDR3 DNA is TGTGCCAGCAGGCCCGGGACAGATAATTCACCCCTCCACTTT.

This chain connects TRBV14 to TRBJ2-2; 8 nucleotides match TRBD1. Germline-derived CDR1 and CDR2 are SGHDN and FVKESK. The trim removed 1 base at V and 1 base at J, leaving 8 bases unmatched. This CDR3 region has 18 residues. In DNA form, the CDR3 reads TGTGCCAGCAGCCAAGGTCAGATCAGGGGGCTGAACACCGGGGAGCTGTTTTTT. As protein: CASSQGQIRGLNTGELFF.

This rearrangement joins TRBV4-2 to TRBJ2-7; a weak D match, TRBD1 (7 bases). The germline gives CDR1 LGHNA, CDR2 YNFKEQ. The CDR3 covers 14 residues. V was pared by 4 bases and J by 4 bases, with 14 bases between. In DNA form, the CDR3 reads TGTGCCAGCAGCCGAGAACAGGGGACTTACGAGCAGTACTTC. Translated, it gives CASSREQGTYEQYF.

This chain links TRBV19 with TRBJ1-1; 9 bases are a match to TRBD1. The V segment lost 5 bases and the J segment 3 bases; nucleotides outside the gene matches: 10. The CDR3 runs to 16 residues. CDR1 and CDR2 from the germline V gene are LNHDA and SQIVND (reference sequence). The CDR3 DNA reads TGTGCCAGTAGTCCATCCGGGACAGGGACGGACACTGAAGCTTTCTTT. Translated, it gives CASSPSGTGTDTEAFF.

The chain has TRBV9 and TRBJ1-3; D gene unclear. The V gene lost 4 bases and the J gene lost 8 bases, with 16 bases spanning the gap. Germline V gene lookup returns CDR1 SGDLS and CDR2 YYNGEE. CDR3 size: 14 residues. CDR3 loop: CASSKGGLEDTIYF. The CDR3 DNA follows: TGTGCCAGCAGCAAGGGAGGTCTGGAGGACACCATATATTTT. Together with reference TRBV9 and TRBJ1-3, the CDR3 gives the full variable domain: DSGVTQTPKHLITATGQRVTLRCSPRSGDLSVYWYQQSLDQGLQFLIQYYNGEERAKGNILERFSAQQFPDLHSELNLSSLELGDSALYFCASSKGGLEDTIYFGEGSWLTVV.

The chain links TRBV19 to TRBJ2-7; 12 bases are shared with TRBD2. The CDR3 contains 14 residues. The germline V gene encodes CDR1 LNHDA and CDR2 SQIVND (reference sequence). The junction had 5 bases not matched to a gene; V was cut back by 5 bases and J by 6 bases. The CDR3 DNA follows: TGTGCCAGTAGTGGCGGACTAGCGGGGACCGAGCAGTACTTC. This sequence encodes CASSGGLAGTEQYF.

This chain uses TRBV5-6 with TRBJ1-3; D not resolved. The germline V and J ends were trimmed by 0 bases and 0 bases, with 10 bases remaining between them. Germline values: CDR1 SGHDT, CDR2 YYEEEE. The CDR3 covers 16 residues. The CDR3 nucleotides read TGTGCCAGCAGCTTGGGCGTACCTTCCTCTGGAAACACCATATATTTT. This codes for CASSLGVPSSGNTIYF.

The V and J genes are TRBV7-8 and TRBJ2-5; D perhaps matches TRBD2 (6 bases). Trimming took off 4 bases at V and 2 bases at J, with 14 bases between the two ends. CDR3 length equals 15 residues. Germline CDR1 reads SGHVS; CDR2 reads FQNEAQ. Here the CDR3 reads CASSSGSSDQETQYF. CDR3 bases: TGTGCCAGCAGCTCCGGATCTAGCGATCAAGAGACCCAGTACTTC.

This clone was seen only once. V usage is TRBV7-2 and J usage is TRBJ1-5; D gene unclear. CDR1 is SGHTA, CDR2 FQGNSA, per germline. V was pared by 4 bases and J by 3 bases, with 10 bases between. This CDR3 has 14 amino acids. The CDR3 nucleotides read TGTGCCAGCAGCTCACGGCAACTCAATCAGCCCCAGCATTTT. It translates to CASSSRQLNQPQHF. The variable domain in full, completed from reference TRBV7-2 and TRBJ1-5, reads GAGVSQSPSNKVTEKGKDVELRCDPISGHTALYWYRQSLGQGLEFLIYFQGNSAPDKSGLPSDRFSAERTGGSVSTLTIQRTQQEDSAVYLCASSSRQLNQPQHFGDGTRLSIL.

V is TRBV6-6 and J is TRBJ1-1; D unclear. Per the germline V gene, CDR1 is MNHNY and CDR2 is SVGAGI (reference sequence). The V end was cut by 7 bases, the J end by 1 base, with 7 bases between. CDR3 length: 12 residues. The chain's CDR3 is CASKSGNTEAFF. Here the CDR3 DNA reads TGTGCCAGCAAATCGGGGAACACTGAAGCTTTCTTT.

CDR3 sequence (DNA): TGCAGCGCCTTAATGAATGGCTACACCTTC. Translation: CSALMNGYTF. The J gene is TRBJ1-2, the V gene TRBV29-1; D unclear. Germline loops: CDR1 SQVTM, CDR2 ANQGSEA. The V end was cut by 7 bases, the J end by 6 bases, with 9 bases between. This CDR3 has 10 residues.

The count of this clone is one. At one end the junction does not follow the germline gene, possibly because of a read error. CDR3 coding DNA: TGTGCCAGCAATGAACACAATTATAGCAATCAGCCCCAGCATTTT. As protein: CASNEHNYSNQPQHF. V and J are TRBV6-1 and TRBJ1-5; no reliable D call. CDR3 length equals 15 residues. Germline V CDR1 and CDR2: MNHNS, SASEGT.

This clone was recorded only once. This chain uses TRBV3-1 (or the pseudogene TRBV3-2) with TRBJ2-3; no firm D call. Germline V gene data show CDR1 as LGHDT and CDR2 as YNNKEL (reference sequence). V shed 5 bases and J shed 6 bases, with 9 bases lying between them. The CDR3 has 12 residues. The CDR3 DNA sequence: TGTGCCAGCAGCTTTTCACGGGATACGCAGTATTTT. Its translation is CASSFSRDTQYF.

The V call is TRBV28, the J call TRBJ1-2; D not certain. The CDR3 is 12 residues long. V lost 3 bases, J lost 4 bases, and 6 bases lay in between. Germline CDR1 reads MDHEN; CDR2 reads SYDVKM. The CDR3: CASSLQAYGYTF. DNA of the CDR3: TGTGCCAGCAGTTTGCAGGCCTATGGCTACACCTTC.

This chain joins TRBV11-2 and TRBJ2-5, with 9 positions matching TRBD2. This CDR3 spans 15 amino acids. V shed 5 bases, J shed 4 bases, and the junction held 8 bases outside the gene matches. Germline V lookup: CDR1 SGHAT, CDR2 FQNNGV. CDR3 DNA: TGTGCCAGCAGCCTTAGCGGGAGTTGGGGAGAGACCCAGTACTTC. This gives the protein CASSLSGSWGETQYF.

The CDR3 loop is CASSTTGTPEAFF. CDR3 coding DNA: TGTGCCAGCAGCACCACCGGGACCCCTGAAGCTTTCTTT. The chain combines TRBV6-2 or TRBV6-3 with TRBJ1-1; possibly TRBD1 for D (5 bases). V was shortened by 6 bases and J by 6 bases, with 14 bases between the two germline ends. This CDR3 contains 13 residues. The germline CDR1 and CDR2 sequences are MNHEY and SVGEGT.

CDR3 nucleotides: TGTGCCAGCAGTGGTGACCGGGGGGTGTGGAACACTGAAGCTTTCTTT. This sequence encodes CASSGDRGVWNTEAFF. The chain carries TRBV27 and TRBJ1-1; possibly TRBD1 for D (5 bases). Germline-derived CDR1 and CDR2 are MNHEY and SMNVEV (reference sequence). V was clipped by 5 bases and J by 1 base, with 17 bases between them. This CDR3 is 16 amino acids long.

The genes are TRBV6-5 and TRBJ2-7, with 11 bases matching TRBD2. The CDR3 has 12 residues. Germline assignment: CDR1 MNHEY and CDR2 SVGAGI. The ends lost 10 bases at V and 7 bases at J; junction bases unmatched: 6. CDR3 in DNA: TGTGCCACCGGGTTAGCGGGAGGGGAGCAGTACTTC. Translated, it gives CATGLAGGEQYF.